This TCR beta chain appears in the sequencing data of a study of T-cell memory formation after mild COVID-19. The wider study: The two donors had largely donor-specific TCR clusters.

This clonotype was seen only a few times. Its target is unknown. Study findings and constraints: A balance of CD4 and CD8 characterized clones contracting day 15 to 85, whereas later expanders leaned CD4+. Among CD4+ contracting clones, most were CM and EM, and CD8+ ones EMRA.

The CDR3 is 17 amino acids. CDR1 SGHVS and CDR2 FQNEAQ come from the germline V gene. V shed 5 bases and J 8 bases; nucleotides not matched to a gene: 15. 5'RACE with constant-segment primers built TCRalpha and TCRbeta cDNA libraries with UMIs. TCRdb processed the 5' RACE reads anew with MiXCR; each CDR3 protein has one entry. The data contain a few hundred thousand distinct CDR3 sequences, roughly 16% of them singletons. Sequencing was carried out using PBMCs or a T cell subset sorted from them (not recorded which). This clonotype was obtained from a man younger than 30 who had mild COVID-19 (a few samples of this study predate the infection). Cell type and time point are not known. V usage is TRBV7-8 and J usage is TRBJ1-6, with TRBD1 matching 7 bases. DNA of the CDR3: TGTGCCAGCAGCCCCCGGACAGGCAGGAGAGGCGATTCACCCCTCCACTTT. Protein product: CASSPRTGRRGDSPLHF. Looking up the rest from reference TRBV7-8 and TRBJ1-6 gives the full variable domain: GAGVSQSPRYKVAKRGQDVALRCDPISGHVSLFWYQQALGQGPEFLTYFQNEAQLDKSGLPSDRFFAERPEGSVSTLKIQRTQQEDSAVYLCASSPRTGRRGDSPLHFGNGTRLTVT.